The following is a TCR beta chain sequence with its context. Other DNA sequences in this specimen translate into the identical CDR3. The record originates from a study of blood T cell repertoires in COVID-19. The wider study: Acute-phase and convalescent COVID-19 samples originated in the United States, Italy and Spain. Sources were T cells, B-cell-depleted T cells, or PBMCs; the material itself was cDNA or gDNA.

Authors' methods: Amplifying reference gene primers gave estimates of nucleated cell counts. This table comes from immunoSEQ multiplex PCR, and its TCRdb copy is limited to in-frame clones, with some not included. The DNA was the basis for D and trimming; V, J and clone size are from that table. The sample consists of about 110,000 clones, around 68% of them appearing once. Germline CDR1 is SGHTA and CDR2 is FQGNSA. CDR3 length: 15 amino acids. Trimming removed 1 base from V and 4 bases from J, with 14 bases in between. This chain joins TRBV7-2 and TRBJ2-7; a weak D match, TRBD2 (6 bases). This TCR was sampled from a woman aged 60-75 years with acute or convalescent COVID-19. Sequencing was carried out using peripheral blood. CDR3 loop: CASSLGRAGPYEQYF. CDR3 coding DNA: TGTGCCAGCAGCTTAGGCCGGGCGGGACCGTACGAGCAGTACTTC.